This T cell receptor (beta chain) is drawn from a study of CD8+ T cells in alopecia areata. Looking at the study overall: The authors scored treated patients' severity by affected scalp percentage. Whole-study findings and limits: Scalp sequencing captures resident alphabeta T cells of normal skin too.

Concerning this clone itself: No antigen is known for it.

Extraction and reverse transcription of RNA yielded cDNA as the sequencing template. Sequenced by immunoSEQ multiplex PCR; TCRdb stores in-frame clones only, minus some. The sample has some 180,000 clones; approximately 55% are singletons. The treatment was: oral pan-JAK inhibitor, 5-10 mg twice daily. Both CD4+ and CD8+ T cells were separated by sorting PBMCs. The input for sequencing was CD8+ T cells sorted from blood, taken at week 24, from a patient treated with tofacitinib. This receptor was taken from a human donor with alopecia areata.

The DNA of the CDR3 is TGTGCCAGCAGTTACTCGAGCGGAAGTCTCAACTACGAGCAGTACTTC. It is translated as CASSYSSGSLNYEQYF. The rearrangement joins TRBV6-5 to TRBJ2-7; D is perhaps TRBD2 (5 bases). The CDR3 sequence is 16 residues long. In germline, CDR1 is MNHEY, CDR2 SVGAGI. Trimming removed 0 bases at V and 3 bases at J, with 15 bases between.